This passage covers 13 T cell receptor beta chains from one sample sequenced in a study of blood T cell repertoires in COVID-19. Profiled with immunoSEQ multiplex PCR; TCRdb holds only in-frame clones, not every one. There are some 44,000 clones in the sample; 70% to 90% occur only once, and approximately 2.4% lies in the top ten. The material sequenced was peripheral blood. The source is a human donor in a cohort sampled during active COVID-19.

This chain links TRBV21-1 with TRBJ1-4; no DNA check was done on the table's D call, TRBD1. TRBV21-1 is flagged as a pseudogene. This CDR3 has 17 amino acids. CDR3 protein: CASSKEGWGRDHEKLFF. The CDR3 coding sequence is TGTGCCAGCAGCAAAGAAGGATGGGGCAGGGATCATGAAAAACTGTTTTTT.

The rearrangement uses TRBV30 and TRBJ2-7; D is possibly TRBD2 (6 bases). Looked up from germline, CDR1 is GTSNPN and CDR2 is SVGIG (reference sequence). The CDR3 is made up of 13 amino acids. Deletions cut 2 bases from V and 0 bases from J, with 8 bases between. The DNA of the CDR3 is TGTGCCTGGAGTCACGGGGGCTCCTACGAGCAGTACTTC. Translating gives CAWSHGGSYEQYF.

The gene calls are TRBV30 and TRBJ2-1, with 10 bases matching TRBD1. The ends lost 2 bases at V and 7 bases at J; junction bases unmatched: 5. The CDR3 length is 14 residues. Germline CDR1 is GTSNPN and CDR2 is SVGIG (reference sequence). CDR3 sequence (DNA): TGTGCCTGGAGTAGGGGACAGGGGTTGAATGAGCAGTTCTTC. This gives the protein CAWSRGQGLNEQFF.

V and J are TRBV3-1 (or the pseudogene TRBV3-2) and TRBJ1-3, with D unresolved. Germline CDR1 is LGHDT and CDR2 is YNNKEL (reference sequence). V was cut by 0 bases and J by 4 bases, with 10 bases left in between. The CDR3 contains 15 residues. CDR3: CASSQEWAVGNTIYF. The DNA of the CDR3 is TGTGCCAGCAGCCAAGAGTGGGCAGTCGGAAACACCATATATTTT.

The chain is built from TRBV11-3 and TRBJ1-6; D may be TRBD1 (6 bases). Germline V lookup: CDR1 SGHNT, CDR2 YENEEA. The CDR3 length is 17 residues. Trimming pared 6 bases from V and 0 bases from J, leaving 15 bases between. DNA of the CDR3: TGTGCCAGCAGAAAAGAAGAGGGGGACTCCTATAATTCACCCCTCCACTTT. Its translation is CASRKEEGDSYNSPLHF. The full variable domain, rest sourced from reference TRBV11-3 and TRBJ1-6, is EAGVVQSPRYKIIEKKQPVAFWCNPISGHNTLYWYLQNLGQGPELLIRYENEEAVDDSQLPKDRFSAERLKGVDSTLKIQPAELGDSAVYLCASRKEEGDSYNSPLHFGNGTRLTVT.

V and J are TRBV10-1 and TRBJ2-5; the match to TRBD2 covers 10 bases. The V segment lost 3 bases and the J segment 5 bases; nucleotides outside the gene matches: 3. CDR3 length: 14 residues. CDR1 is WNHNN and CDR2 is SYGVQD in the germline V gene (reference sequence). CDR3: CASSDSGGMETQYF. The CDR3 DNA is TGCGCCAGCAGTGATAGCGGGGGGATGGAGACCCAGTACTTC.

V is TRBV7-9 and J is TRBJ2-3; 9 bases fit TRBD1. CDR1 and CDR2 from the germline V gene are SEHNR and FQNEAQ (reference sequence). The CDR3 is made up of 14 amino acids. With V trimmed by 4 bases and J by 5 bases, 4 bases remained unmatched. CDR3 DNA sequence: TGTGCCAGCAGCTCCTGGACAGGGGTAGATACGCAGTATTTT. Translation: CASSSWTGVDTQYF.

The chain recombines TRBV7-3 with TRBJ2-3; 10 positions agree with TRBD2. Trimming took 6 bases from V and 5 from J; bases not matched to a gene: 2. The CDR3 is 13 residues long. Germline V lookup: CDR1 SGHTA, CDR2 FQGTGA. CDR3 amino acids: CASRASGGDTQYF. The CDR3 DNA follows: TGTGCCAGCAGAGCTAGCGGGGGAGATACGCAGTATTTT. The entire variable domain, with the rest obtained from reference TRBV7-3 and TRBJ2-3, is as follows: GAGVSQTPSNKVTEKGKYVELRCDPISGHTALYWYRQSLGQGPEFLIYFQGTGAADDSGLPNDRFFAVRPEGSVSTLKIQRTERGDSAVYLCASRASGGDTQYFGPGTRLTVL.

This rearrangement joins TRBV30 to TRBJ2-1; TRBD2 matches 9 bases. Germline trimming cut 0 bases from V and 7 bases from J; bases unmatched to any gene: 7. The CDR3 runs 15 residues. CDR1 is GTSNPN, CDR2 SVGIG, per germline (reference sequence). The CDR3 sequence: CAWSVPSGVSNEQFF. CDR3 DNA: TGTGCCTGGAGTGTGCCTAGCGGGGTTTCAAATGAGCAGTTCTTC.

The chain has TRBV3-1 (or the pseudogene TRBV3-2) and TRBJ1-2; no firm D call. Germline values: CDR1 LGHDT, CDR2 YNNKEL (reference sequence). V lost 2 bases and J 4 bases, leaving 8 bases between the germline ends. CDR3 length equals 13 residues. The CDR3 loop is CASSQNSLYGYTF. The CDR3 nucleotides read TGTGCCAGCAGCCAAAACAGTCTCTATGGCTACACCTTC.

The V and J genes are TRBV2 and TRBJ1-2; no clear D. Trimming took off 6 bases at V and 2 bases at J, with 10 bases between the two ends. Germline loops: CDR1 SNHLY, CDR2 FYNNEI. The CDR3 totals 13 residues. CDR3 protein: CASREGVNYGYTF. The DNA for the CDR3 is TGTGCCAGCAGGGAGGGAGTAAACTATGGCTACACCTTC.

The chain carries TRBV4-1 and TRBJ2-1, with TRBD1 matching over 8 bases. The length of the CDR3 is 15 residues. The V gene end was trimmed by 1 base and the J gene end by 5 bases; junction bases not matched to a gene: 4. In germline, CDR1 is MGHRA, CDR2 YSYEKL. CDR3 sequence: CASSQGQGPNNEQFF. The CDR3 nucleotides read TGCGCCAGCAGCCAAGGACAGGGGCCCAACAATGAGCAGTTCTTC.

The chain carries TRBV12-3 or TRBV12-4 and TRBJ2-7; D is uncertain. The length of the CDR3 is 13 residues. V lost 4 bases, J lost 0 bases, and 7 bases lay in between. The CDR3 sequence is CASSSLSSYEQYF. For the CDR3, the DNA is TGTGCCAGCAGTTCACTGAGCTCCTACGAGCAGTACTTC.